The source of this T cell receptor beta chain is a study of blood T cell repertoires in COVID-19. Study as a whole: Sites across the United States, Italy and Spain contributed samples from acute and convalescent COVID-19. T cells, B-cell-depleted T cells, or PBMCs supplied cDNA or gDNA.

In the authors' methods: Reference gene primer amplification gave nucleated cell count estimates. Profiling relied on immunoSEQ multiplex PCR, and the TCRdb table lists in-frame clones only, not all of them. V and J calls plus clone size are reproduced from that table; the DNA served to infer D and trimming. The sample contains about 69,000 clones, more than 70% of which appear only once. The CDR3 runs to 16 residues. The germline CDR1 and CDR2 sequences are LNHDA and SQIVND (reference sequence). The junction had 9 bases not matched to a gene; V was cut back by 5 bases and J by 0 bases. The sequencing input was peripheral blood. The sequence was collected from a human donor in a cohort sampled during active COVID-19. V gene TRBV19 combines with J gene TRBJ2-7, with 8 bases lining up with TRBD2. This CDR3 is CASSPPGRGDSYEQYF. DNA for the CDR3: TGTGCCAGTAGTCCACCCGGGAGGGGGGACTCCTACGAGCAGTACTTC.